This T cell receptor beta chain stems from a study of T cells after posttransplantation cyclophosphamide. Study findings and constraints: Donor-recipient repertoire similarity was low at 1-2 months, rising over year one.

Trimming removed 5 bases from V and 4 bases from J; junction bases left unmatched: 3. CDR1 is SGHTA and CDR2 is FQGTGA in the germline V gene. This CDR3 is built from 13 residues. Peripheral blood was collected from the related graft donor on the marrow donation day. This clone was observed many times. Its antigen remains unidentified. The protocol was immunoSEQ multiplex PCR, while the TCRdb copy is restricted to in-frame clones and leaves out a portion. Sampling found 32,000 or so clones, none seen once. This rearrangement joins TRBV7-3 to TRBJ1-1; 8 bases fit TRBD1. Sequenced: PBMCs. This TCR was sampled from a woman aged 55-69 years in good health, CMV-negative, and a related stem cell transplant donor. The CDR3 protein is CASSVDRGTEAFF. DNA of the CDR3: TGTGCCAGCAGCGTCGACAGGGGCACTGAAGCTTTCTTT. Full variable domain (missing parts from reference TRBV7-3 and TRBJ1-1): GAGVSQTPSNKVTEKGKYVELRCDPISGHTALYWYRQSLGQGPEFLIYFQGTGAADDSGLPNDRFFAVRPEGSVSTLKIQRTERGDSAVYLCASSVDRGTEAFFGQGTRLTVV.